This T cell receptor beta chain was sequenced during a study of CD4 T cells in relation to SARS-CoV-2 and coronaviruses. On the study more broadly: ViraFEST: approximately ten-day antigen culture of PBMCs, then TCR beta CDR3 sequencing. Study-level results: About 65% of donors had memory CD4+ clonotypes crossrecognizing SARS-CoV-2 and common cold coronavirus spike.

The CDR3 extends over 14 amino acids. Germline CDR1 reads KGHSH; CDR2 reads LQKENI. The V end was cut by 3 bases, the J end by 1 base, with 9 bases between. Details on this clone: The antigen is undetermined.

CD4+ T cells from unexposed donors were obtained before the COVID-19 pandemic (2011-2018). Isolation of CD4+ T cells took place after less than 11 days in culture. Profiling relied on immunoSEQ multiplex PCR, and the TCRdb table lists in-frame clones only, not all of them. The sample holds more than 20,000 clones; roughly 80% are singletons and the top ten take approximately 18%. This receptor was taken from a human donor in good health. This chain joins TRBV18 and TRBJ1-1; D unclear. Specimen: CD4+ T cells from PBMCs, cultured in vitro. CDR3 amino acids: CASSPRSENTEAFF. As DNA, the CDR3 is TGTGCCAGCTCACCCCGTTCGGAGAACACTGAAGCTTTCTTT.